These 14 T cell receptor beta chains share one sample of origin, sequenced in a study of T cells after yellow fever vaccination. TCRdb reanalysed the 5' RACE reads using MiXCR and keeps one entry per CDR3 protein. Of hundreds of thousands of distinct CDR3 sequences in the sample, approximately 19% are singletons; the top ten hold 15% to 20%. The specimen was PBMCs, collected before the yellow fever booster vaccination. The origin of the receptors is a man aged 18 to 29 who received the YFV17D yellow fever vaccine.

This clonotype was found many times. The chain couples TRBV5-1 to TRBJ1-2, with 7 bases that match TRBD1. This CDR3 is built from 17 residues. J was trimmed by 2 bases and V by 2 bases; bases with no gene match: 12. CDR1 is SGHRS and CDR2 is YFSETQ in the germline V gene. CDR3 in DNA: TGCGCCAGCAGCTTAGATCCTACCGGGACAGTGAACTATGGCTACACCTTC. Translated, it gives CASSLDPTGTVNYGYTF.

This clonotype was counted a few times. The rearrangement joins TRBV7-8 to TRBJ2-1, with 8 bases fitting TRBD1. In germline, CDR1 is SGHVS, CDR2 FQNEAQ. The CDR3 covers 16 residues. V lost 0 bases, J lost 9 bases, and 10 bases stayed unmatched. The CDR3 DNA is TGTGCCAGCAGCTTAGCGCGGGCAGGGGGCTTAGGTGAGCAGTTCTTC. Amino acids: CASSLARAGGLGEQFF.

The CDR3 reads CASSFTGGRTDTQYF. The CDR3 nucleotides are TGTGCCAGCAGCTTCACAGGGGGGAGGACAGATACGCAGTATTTT. The chain combines TRBV7-9 with TRBJ2-3; 8 bases align to TRBD1. J gave up 3 bases and V 3 bases, and 5 bases lay outside the gene matches. CDR1 and CDR2 (germline): SEHNR, FQNEAQ (reference sequence). This CDR3 is built from 15 residues.

In this sample, this clonotype turned up a few times. J is TRBJ1-4 and V is TRBV12-5; weak D call: TRBD1 (6 bases). Trimming removed 0 bases from V and 5 bases from J, with 13 bases in between. CDR3 length: 16 residues. The V gene's germline CDR1 is LGHNT and CDR2 FRNRAP. CDR3 sequence (DNA): TGTGCTAGTGGTTTGGTACTTGACAGGCAAAATGAAAAACTGTTTTTT. This codes for CASGLVLDRQNEKLFF.

This clonotype has just a few counts. The chain employs TRBV7-9 and TRBJ2-3; 15 positions agree with TRBD2. CDR3 length: 18 amino acids. Germline CDR1 reads SEHNR; CDR2 reads FQNEAQ (reference sequence). V lost 5 bases, J lost 3 bases, and 9 bases stayed unmatched. The CDR3 region is CASSRTSGGARLTDTQYF. The CDR3 nucleotides read TGTGCCAGCAGCCGGACTAGCGGGGGGGCCCGGTTGACAGATACGCAGTATTTT.

The rearrangement uses TRBV29-1 and TRBJ2-5, with 9 bases identical to TRBD1. Losses at the gene ends were 3 bases for V and 4 bases for J; bases not matched to a gene: 9. Germline V CDR1 and CDR2: SQVTM, ANQGSEA. The CDR3 is made up of 15 amino acids. The CDR3 nucleotides read TGCAGCGTTGAGGGACAGGGCGTGGTTCCAGAGACCCAGTACTTC. Translating it yields CSVEGQGVVPETQYF.

This clonotype was observed a handful of times. The rearrangement links TRBV7-2 to TRBJ1-4, with unresolved D. This CDR3 has 14 residues. V lost 2 bases and J 8 bases, leaving 12 bases between the germline ends. Germline CDR1 and CDR2: SGHTA and FQGNSA. The CDR3 loop is CASSLLGSEEKLFF. The CDR3 nucleotides read TGTGCCAGCAGCTTACTGGGATCTGAGGAAAAACTGTTTTTT.

The sample holds a few counts of this clonotype. This chain links TRBV4-1 with TRBJ2-1; 8 bases are shared with TRBD2. The junction had 7 bases not matched to a gene; V was cut back by 0 bases and J by 0 bases. CDR1 MGHRA and CDR2 YSYEKL come from the germline V gene. The CDR3 totals 18 residues. CDR3 residues: CASSQDLVAGFSYNEQFF. The CDR3 nucleotides are TGCGCCAGCAGCCAAGATTTAGTAGCGGGGTTCTCCTACAATGAGCAGTTCTTC.

This chain links TRBV6-5 with TRBJ2-2, with TRBD2 matching over 10 bases. This CDR3 is built from 15 residues. Unmatched junction bases numbered 4, after V lost 8 bases and J lost 1 base. Per the germline V gene, CDR1 is MNHEY and CDR2 is SVGAGI. The CDR3 spells CASCSSGGNTGELFF. The CDR3 nucleotides are TGTGCCAGCTGCTCTAGCGGGGGGAACACCGGGGAGCTGTTTTTT.

CDR3 DNA sequence: TGTGCCAGCAGTCACTTATGGAACACTGAAGCTTTCTTT. Encoded protein: CASSHLWNTEAFF. The chain carries TRBV6-2 or TRBV6-3 and TRBJ1-1; D gene unclear. V lost 5 bases to trimming and J lost 1 base, with 8 bases between them. Germline CDR1 MNHEY, CDR2 SVGEGT. CDR3 length equals 13 residues.

This clonotype has more than one count but fewer than ten. This chain links TRBV15 with TRBJ2-1; D call uncertain. From germline, CDR1 is LNHNV and CDR2 YYDKDF (reference sequence). V gave up 3 bases and J gave up 9 bases, with 15 bases separating them. The CDR3 contains 14 residues. CDR3 residues: CATSSDLSIVEQFF. The CDR3 DNA follows: TGTGCCACCAGCAGCGACCTCTCTATCGTTGAGCAGTTCTTC. The variable domain in full, with the rest retrieved from reference TRBV15 and TRBJ2-1, is DAMVIQNPRYQVTQFGKPVTLSCSQTLNHNVMYWYQQKSSQAPKLLFHYYDKDFNNEADTPDNFQSRRPNTSFCFLDIRSPGLGDTAMYLCATSSDLSIVEQFFGPGTRLTVL.

This clonotype was picked up a small number of times. The chain is built from TRBV20-1 and TRBJ2-3; 11 bases map to TRBD2. Germline assignment: CDR1 DFQATT and CDR2 SNEGSKA (reference sequence). Trimming cost V 5 bases and J 2 bases; bases outside gene matches: 6. CDR3 length equals 15 residues. Here the CDR3 reads CSALKTSGVTDTQYF. The CDR3 region has the DNA TGCAGTGCTCTTAAGACTAGCGGGGTCACAGATACGCAGTATTTT.

The chain is built from TRBV4-1 and TRBJ2-5; 12 bases match TRBD2. The CDR3 is 20 residues long. The ends lost 0 bases at V and 0 bases at J; junction bases unmatched: 11. CDR1 and CDR2 (germline): MGHRA, YSYEKL. DNA for the CDR3: TGCGCCAGCAGCCAAGAAGGGGTACTAGCGGGGGGCCAAGACCAAGAGACCCAGTACTTC. This translates into CASSQEGVLAGGQDQETQYF.

The genes are TRBV5-4 and TRBJ2-7, with TRBD2 identical over 11 bases. CDR3 length: 15 amino acids. The V gene's germline CDR1 is SGHNT and CDR2 YYREEE (reference sequence). The chain's CDR3 is CASSRGLAAPPSVDV. The CDR3 coding sequence is TGTGCCAGCAGCCGGGGACTAGCGGCTCCCCCCAGCGTGGACGTC.